The T cell receptor beta chain described here comes from a study of blood T cell repertoires in COVID-19. Study-wide context: Samples came from the United States, Italy and Spain, spanning acute and convalescent COVID-19. Sources were T cells, B-cell-depleted T cells, or PBMCs; the material itself was cDNA or gDNA.

This clone was observed once. CDR1 is SGHRS, CDR2 YFSETQ, per germline. V was shortened by 0 bases and J by 5 bases, with 6 bases between the two germline ends. The CDR3 is 13 amino acids. Original methodology: Reference gene primers were amplified, and this amplification served to estimate nucleated cell counts. The repertoire was sequenced with immunoSEQ multiplex PCR; TCRdb's copy has only in-frame clones and lacks some. V, J and clone size were drawn from that table, and D and trimming were deduced from the DNA. The sample yields 270,000 or so clones, roughly 84% seen once. Material for sequencing was peripheral blood. This sequence was found in a woman aged 18-29 years with acute or convalescent COVID-19. The chain has TRBV5-1 and TRBJ2-1; D gene unclear. CDR3 nucleotides: TGCGCCAGCAGCTTGGGATTAGACAATGAGCAGTTCTTC. Protein sequence: CASSLGLDNEQFF. The whole variable domain, remainder taken from reference TRBV5-1 and TRBJ2-1, is KAGVTQTPRYLIKTRGQQVTLSCSPISGHRSVSWYQQTPGQGLQFLFEYFSETQRNKGNFPGRFSGRQFSNSRSEMNVSTLELGDSALYLCASSLGLDNEQFFGPGTRLTVL.